These T cell receptor beta chains were read from a single sample in a study of blood T cell repertoires in COVID-19. Profiled with immunoSEQ multiplex PCR; TCRdb holds only in-frame clones, not every one. The table has about 49,000 clones, around 85% seen once. Sequenced: peripheral blood. The receptor source for this set is a human donor in a cohort sampled during active COVID-19. Each CDR3 is given with its conserved first and last residue. A D gene is named only where the DNA matches it firmly. A row's size may be missing; if present it is once, few, many or a size class.

j_call clone_size v_call d_call cdr3_aa cdr3_nt
TRBJ1-1 - TRBV7-2 TRBD1 CASSLVHGTGGAYTEAFF TGTGCCAGCAGCTTAGTCCACGGGACAGGGGGCGCTTACACTGAAGCTTTCTTT
TRBJ2-3 - TRBV7-2 TRBD2 CASSFSGSDPDTQYF TGTGCCAGCAGCTTTAGCGGGAGCGATCCAGATACGCAGTATTTT
TRBJ2-2 - TRBV7-8 - CASSLAVGLQNTGELFF TGTGCCAGCAGCTTAGCCGTCGGGTTACAGAACACCGGGGAGCTGTTTTTT
TRBJ2-1 - TRBV7-9 - CASSLGLGRYQAYNEQFF TGTGCCAGCAGCTTAGGTTTGGGGCGGTATCAGGCCTACAATGAGCAGTTCTTC
TRBJ2-3 - TRBV5-1 - CASREGTLVTDTQYF TGCGCCAGCAGGGAGGGGACCCTGGTCACAGATACGCAGTATTTT
TRBJ2-3 - TRBV10-3 - CAISASTAGTDTQYF TGTGCCATCAGTGCTAGCACCGCGGGCACAGATACGCAGTATTTT
TRBJ2-2 - TRBV2 - CASTRQSTTATGELFF TGTGCCAGCACGAGACAAAGCACGACAGCGACCGGGGAGCTGTTTTTT
TRBJ1-2 few TRBV4-1 TRBD1 CASSEGQGYGYTF TGCGCCAGCAGCGAGGGACAGGGTTATGGCTACACCTTC
TRBJ1-5 - TRBV2 TRBD1 CASSTPGQGAWSNQPQHF TGTGCCAGCAGCACCCCGGGACAGGGGGCCTGGAGCAATCAGCCCCAGCATTTT
TRBJ2-3 - TRBV5-4 TRBD2 CASSLGGRATDTQYF TGTGCCAGCAGCTTGGGAGGGAGGGCCACAGATACGCAGTATTTT
TRBJ2-7 - TRBV7-8 - CASSPQGGSYEQYF TGTGCCAGCAGCCCTCAGGGTGGTAGCTACGAGCAGTACTTC
TRBJ1-4 - TRBV28 - CASSLHRATNEKLFF TGTGCCAGCAGTCTCCACAGGGCTACTAATGAAAAACTGTTTTTT
TRBJ2-1 - TRBV10-2 TRBD2 CASSEISGGPQYNEQFF TGCGCCAGCAGTGAGATTAGCGGGGGGCCTCAGTACAATGAGCAGTTCTTC
TRBJ1-2 - TRBV18 TRBD1 CASSRTGDYYGYTF TGTGCCAGCTCACGGACAGGTGATTACTATGGCTACACCTTC
TRBJ1-1 - TRBV5-6 TRBD1 CASSPRQGYTEAFF TGTGCCAGCAGTCCCCGACAGGGGTACACTGAAGCTTTCTTT
TRBJ2-5 - TRBV19 - CASSLSGEGRETQYF TGTGCCAGTAGTCTCAGCGGCGAGGGCCGAGAGACCCAGTACTTC
TRBJ2-5 - TRBV11-2 TRBD1 CASSLRTGMRQETQYF TGTGCCAGCAGCTTACGGACAGGGATGCGCCAAGAGACCCAGTACTTC
TRBJ2-7 - TRBV7-9 TRBD2 CASSLGGTSGSFYEQYF TGTGCCAGCAGCTTAGGGGGGACTAGCGGGAGTTTCTACGAGCAGTACTTC
TRBJ2-7 few TRBV6-2/TRBV6-3 TRBD2 CASSYSGGMIYEQYF TGTGCCAGCAGTTATAGCGGGGGGATGATTTACGAGCAGTACTTC
TRBJ2-7 - TRBV2 TRBD1 CASGTGFYEQYF TGTGCCAGCGGGACAGGGTTCTACGAGCAGTACTTC
TRBJ2-7 - TRBV5-1 TRBD2 CASSLIPGGQYEQYF TGCGCCAGCAGCTTGATCCCGGGGGGGCAATACGAGCAGTACTTC
TRBJ2-2 - TRBV3-1/TRBV3-2 - CASSQGQNTGELFF TGTGCCAGCAGCCAAGGACAGAACACCGGGGAGCTGTTTTTT
TRBJ2-1 - TRBV10-3 TRBD2 CAISDSGLAGGATYNEQFF TGTGCCATCAGTGATTCGGGTCTAGCGGGAGGGGCCACTTACAATGAGCAGTTCTTC
TRBJ1-2 - TRBV5-1 - CASSSQGPRRNYGYTF TGCGCCAGCAGCAGCCAGGGTCCGCGTCGGAACTATGGCTACACCTTC
TRBJ2-7 - TRBV5-1 - CASSLGQGPYEQYF TGCGCCAGCAGCTTGGGGCAGGGGCCGTACGAGCAGTACTTC
TRBJ2-1 - TRBV29-1 TRBD1 CSVDRDRVASGRHNEQFF TGCAGCGTTGACCGGGACAGGGTGGCTAGCGGTAGACACAATGAGCAGTTCTTC
TRBJ2-1 - TRBV5-1 TRBD2 CASSFGLAGYNEQFF TGCGCCAGCAGCTTTGGACTAGCGGGATACAATGAGCAGTTCTTC
TRBJ2-7 - TRBV2 - CASSEAGGVRGFDEQYF TGTGCCAGCAGTGAAGCGGGAGGGGTCAGGGGTTTCGACGAGCAGTACTTC
TRBJ1-1 - TRBV4-1 TRBD1 CASSLWGTGGAGTEAFF TGCGCCAGCAGCCTTTGGGGGACAGGGGGCGCTGGGACTGAAGCTTTCTTT
TRBJ2-5 - TRBV28 TRBD2 CASSSIGGMWETQYF TGTGCCAGCAGTTCCATCGGGGGGATGTGGGAGACCCAGTACTTC
TRBJ2-1 - TRBV2 TRBD1 CASSTFGTVYNEQFF TGTGCCAGCAGCACCTTCGGGACAGTTTACAATGAGCAGTTCTTC
TRBJ1-5 - TRBV6-5 TRBD1 CASRLTGNQPQHF TGTGCCAGCAGGTTGACAGGGAATCAGCCCCAGCATTTT
TRBJ1-2 - TRBV6-2/TRBV6-3 - CASSNTPRGTNYGYTF TGTGCCAGCAGCAACACGCCCAGGGGCACAAACTATGGCTACACCTTC
TRBJ2-1 - TRBV19 - CASSIDGGARNEQFF TGTGCCAGTAGTATAGATGGGGGCGCCCGGAATGAGCAGTTCTTC
TRBJ2-7 - TRBV15 - CATSNEPLVAPGEQYF TGTGCCACCAGCAATGAACCTTTGGTAGCTCCTGGCGAGCAGTACTTC
TRBJ1-1 - TRBV2 - CASSEAGQGGWNTEAFF TGTGCCAGCAGTGAAGCGGGTCAGGGCGGTTGGAACACTGAAGCTTTCTTT
TRBJ1-4 - TRBV6-5 TRBD1 CASGRQGAKGEKLFF TGTGCCAGCGGTAGACAGGGGGCGAAAGGTGAAAAACTGTTTTTT
TRBJ2-1 few TRBV5-4 TRBD2 CASSLGGSGSLGEQFF TGTGCCAGCAGCTTGGGAGGTAGCGGGAGTCTAGGTGAGCAGTTCTTC
TRBJ2-7 many TRBV6-5 TRBD2 CASSRTQRESREYF TGTGCCAGCAGTCGAACCCAGCGGGAGTCGAGGGAGTACTTC
TRBJ2-1 - TRBV3-1/TRBV3-2 - CASSQVSGEFYNEQFF TGTGCCAGCAGCCAAGTCTCGGGGGAGTTTTACAATGAGCAGTTCTTC
TRBJ1-5 few TRBV6-1 TRBD1 CASSGGQGVPHSNQPQHF TGTGCCAGCAGTGGGGGACAGGGGGTACCTCATAGCAATCAGCCCCAGCATTTT
TRBJ1-5 few TRBV9 - CASSSTGSSPQHF TGTGCCAGCAGCTCGACCGGGAGCTCGCCCCAGCATTTT
TRBJ1-2 - TRBV5-1 - CASSLDGEKGYGYTF TGCGCCAGCAGCTTGGACGGGGAGAAGGGCTATGGCTACACCTTC
TRBJ1-3 - TRBV4-1 - CASSQDQRSYNTIYF TGCGCCAGCAGCCAAGATCAGCGCTCCTACAACACCATATATTTT
TRBJ1-5 - TRBV4-1 - CASSPRVGGNQPQHF TGCGCCAGCAGCCCCAGGGTCGGAGGGAATCAGCCCCAGCATTTT
TRBJ2-7 - TRBV30 - CAWSLGGEQYF TGTGCCTGGAGTCTCGGGGGCGAGCAGTACTTC
TRBJ2-3 - TRBV15 - CATSRAGAPDTQYF TGTGCCACCAGCAGAGCAGGGGCCCCAGATACGCAGTATTTT
TRBJ1-2 - TRBV30 TRBD1 CACKPRDRAYGYTF TGTGCCTGCAAACCCCGGGACAGGGCCTATGGCTACACCTTC
TRBJ1-6 - TRBV4-3 TRBD1 CASSQSRDRGFSPLHF TGCGCCAGCAGCCAAAGCCGGGACAGGGGTTTTTCACCCCTCCACTTT
TRBJ2-3 - TRBV2 - CASSQGTDTQYF TGTGCCAGCAGTCAGGGCACAGATACGCAGTATTTT
TRBJ1-5 - TRBV7-9 - CASSPNTGTQPQHF TGTGCCAGCAGCCCTAATACAGGGACTCAGCCCCAGCATTTT